Below are 5 T cell receptor beta chains sequenced from a single sample in a study of cytomegalovirus exposure and HLA in healthy donors. PCR involved 60 Vbeta and 13 Jbeta primers. Only in-frame clones appear in the TCRdb table, and some are missing; sequencing was by immunoSEQ multiplex PCR. The sample has 160,000 or so clones, 80% to 85% seen once. The source material was PBMCs. The receptors derive from a woman under 30 in good health and CMV-seronegative.

The J gene is TRBJ2-7, the V gene TRBV5-1; D not certain. Germline CDR1 is SGHRS and CDR2 is YFSETQ. Trimming took off 3 bases at V and 3 bases at J, with 10 bases between the two ends. This CDR3 spans 13 amino acids. The DNA for the CDR3 is TGCGCCAGCAGCTACATAAGTCACTACGAGCAGTACTTC. Protein sequence: CASSYISHYEQYF.

The V gene is TRBV7-2, the J gene TRBJ2-3, with 8 bases identical to TRBD1. Trimming cost V 3 bases and J 3 bases; bases outside gene matches: 5. Per the germline V gene, CDR1 is SGHTA and CDR2 is FQGNSA. This CDR3 has 15 amino acids. CDR3 sequence reads: CASSFRQGATDTQYF. The DNA for the CDR3 is TGTGCCAGCAGCTTCCGCCAGGGGGCAACAGATACGCAGTATTTT.

This rearrangement joins TRBV13 to TRBJ2-1; 7 bases align to TRBD2. After removal of 1 base from V and 9 bases from J, the junction contained 6 bases not matched to a gene. From germline, CDR1 is PRHDT and CDR2 FYEKMQ (reference sequence). The CDR3 has 14 residues. CDR3 sequence (DNA): TGTGCCAGCAGCTTAGAGGGGAGGGGAACTGAGCAGTTCTTC. This translates into CASSLEGRGTEQFF.

This rearrangement joins TRBV4-1 to TRBJ1-6, with D possibly matching TRBD1 (6 bases). The germline V and J ends were trimmed by 0 bases and 7 bases, with 10 bases remaining between them. This CDR3 region has 15 residues. Germline CDR1 MGHRA, CDR2 YSYEKL. The CDR3 nucleotides are TGCGCCAGCAGCCAAGATCCAGGGGCGAATTCACCCCTCCACTTT. It translates to CASSQDPGANSPLHF.

The V call is TRBV30, the J call TRBJ2-3; 10 nucleotides match TRBD2. Germline V gives CDR1 GTSNPN, CDR2 SVGIG (reference sequence). The CDR3 sequence is 15 residues long. V lost 0 bases to trimming and J lost 5 bases; unmatched junction nucleotides: 5. CDR3 protein: CAWSVAGGHVDTQYF. The CDR3 bases are TGTGCCTGGAGTGTAGCGGGGGGGCATGTAGATACGCAGTATTTT.